Below, 23 T cell receptor beta chains from the same sample are listed, as sequenced in a study of neurological immune-mediated disorders (dated by TCRdb to about 2019). The time point label, read with the paper, signifies: longitudinal time-point 3. The library was built by means of 5' RACE. Reads for this sample came from an Illumina HiSeq 2500. TCRdb redid the processing of the public reads, applying fastp at Q25 and MiXCR, and retained in-frame beta chains. Identical CDR3 proteins give one entry, which carries the most common genes and DNA. This sample holds roughly 49,000 distinct CDR3 sequences; approximately 11% were observed only once. Around 9% of the sample is held by the ten biggest clonotypes. Sequenced sample: PBMCs. These TCRs come from a male donor with HTLV-1-associated myelopathy (HAM/TSP).

This clonotype was counted at least ten times. The chain has TRBV2 and TRBJ1-1, with D uncertain. V lost 0 bases and J lost 0, with 14 bases in between. Germline CDR1 reads SNHLY; CDR2 reads FYNNEI. The CDR3 totals 17 residues. CDR3: CASSEANSPSMNTEAFF. The CDR3, as DNA: TGTGCCAGCAGTGAAGCGAACAGCCCCTCCATGAACACTGAAGCTTTCTTT. Using reference TRBV2 and TRBJ1-1 for the parts outside the CDR3, the full variable domain is EPEVTQTPSHQVTQMGQEVILRCVPISNHLYFYWYRQILGQKVEFLVSFYNNEISEKSEIFDDQFSVERPDGSNFTLKIRSTKLEDSAMYFCASSEANSPSMNTEAFFGQGTRLTVV.

The sample holds a few counts of this clonotype. The J gene is TRBJ2-1, the V gene TRBV7-6; 12 bases align to TRBD2. The CDR3 consists of 15 residues. Per the germline V gene, CDR1 is SGHVS and CDR2 is FNYEAQ. The V segment lost 5 bases and the J segment 8 bases; nucleotides outside the gene matches: 7. In nucleotides, the CDR3 is TGTGCCAGCAGCCCCCCTAGCGGGGGGGCCCATGAGCAGTTCTTC. This gives the protein CASSPPSGGAHEQFF.

The V call is TRBV6-6, the J call TRBJ1-5; D is unresolved. Deletions cut 2 bases from V and 2 bases from J, with 7 bases between. Germline V gives CDR1 MNHNY, CDR2 SVGAGI (reference sequence). The CDR3 is made up of 14 amino acids. CDR3 DNA sequence: TGTGCCAGCAGTTACCCGGGTGGCAATCAGCCCCAGCATTTT. Its translation is CASSYPGGNQPQHF.

This clonotype is medium-sized within its sample. The chain has TRBV7-2 and TRBJ1-1; D unresolved. V lost 8 bases, J lost 5 bases, and 12 bases lay in between. CDR3 length equals 12 residues. The V gene's germline CDR1 is SGHTA and CDR2 FQGNSA. CDR3 in DNA: TGTGCCAGCGCCCCGACCTGGACTGAAGCTTTCTTT. It yields the protein CASAPTWTEAFF.

In its sample, this clonotype was seen many times. The chain joins TRBV4-3 to TRBJ1-4; D is undetermined. The CDR3 sequence is 19 residues long. V was cut by 1 base and J by 2 bases, with 20 bases left in between. CDR1 and CDR2 (germline): LGHNA, YSLEER. DNA for the CDR3: TGCGCCAGCAGCCAAGTGGTTGGTGCGGGAGGCTCGACTAATGAAAAACTGTTTTTT. Protein: CASSQVVGAGGSTNEKLFF.

This clonotype was counted ten times or more. The gene calls are TRBV7-8 and TRBJ2-2, with 13 bases matching TRBD2. Germline CDR1 is SGHVS and CDR2 is FQNEAQ. The CDR3 length is 16 residues. The J segment lost 7 bases and the V segment lost 5 bases, leaving 7 bases of the junction unmatched. In DNA, the CDR3 is TGTGCCAGCAGCCTGGGACTAGCGGGGTTGGGCGGGGAGCTGTTTTTT. Translation: CASSLGLAGLGGELFF.

This clonotype showed up many times. J is TRBJ1-6 and V is TRBV7-2; no reliable D call. Germline loops: CDR1 SGHTA, CDR2 FQGNSA. The CDR3 runs 13 residues. Deletions cut 2 bases from V and 8 bases from J, with 7 bases between. CDR3 amino acids: CASSLNLDSPLHF. CDR3 DNA: TGTGCCAGCAGCTTAAATCTGGATTCACCCCTCCACTTT. Complete variable domain (other parts from reference TRBV7-2 and TRBJ1-6): GAGVSQSPSNKVTEKGKDVELRCDPISGHTALYWYRQSLGQGLEFLIYFQGNSAPDKSGLPSDRFSAERTGGSVSTLTIQRTQQEDSAVYLCASSLNLDSPLHFGNGTRLTVT.

This clonotype was counted ten times or more. The V and J genes are TRBV5-1 and TRBJ2-4, with 10 nucleotides matching TRBD1. The V gene end was trimmed by 4 bases and the J gene end by 3 bases; junction bases not matched to a gene: 7. CDR1 is SGHRS, CDR2 YFSETQ, per germline. The CDR3 consists of 16 residues. The CDR3 nucleotides are TGCGCCAGCAGCGAAGGGACAGGGGCAAGCAAAAACATTCAGTACTTC. It is translated as CASSEGTGASKNIQYF.

The J gene is TRBJ2-6, the V gene TRBV27; TRBD1 matches at 7 bases. Germline values: CDR1 MNHEY, CDR2 SMNVEV (reference sequence). V lost 10 bases and J lost 4; bases outside the gene matches: 7. CDR3 size: 14 residues. CDR3 sequence reads: CATRGGSGANVLTF. The CDR3 DNA reads TGTGCCACCCGAGGGGGCTCGGGGGCCAACGTCCTGACTTTC.

This clonotype is medium-sized (0.01 to 0.1%). This rearrangement joins TRBV20-1 to TRBJ2-1, with a tentative D call TRBD2 (5 bases). This CDR3 has 14 residues. Trimming pared 3 bases from V and 6 bases from J, leaving 15 bases between. Germline CDR1 is DFQATT and CDR2 is SNEGSKA (reference sequence). The CDR3 DNA reads as TGCAGTGCTAGGACGCGCGGGTGGCCCAATGAGCAGTTCTTC. This codes for CSARTRGWPNEQFF.

This clonotype occurred many times. This chain uses TRBV7-2 with TRBJ1-2; D gene uncertain. The V end was cut by 5 bases, the J end by 5 bases, with 6 bases between. The CDR3 extends over 11 amino acids. The germline gives CDR1 SGHTA, CDR2 FQGNSA. The CDR3 reads CASSRRYGYTF. DNA for the CDR3: TGTGCCAGCAGCCGCCGGTATGGCTACACCTTC.

The sample holds many counts of this clonotype. This sequence joins TRBV27 and TRBJ2-1, with 7 bases that match TRBD2. The CDR3 loop spans 16 amino acids. J lost 2 bases, V lost 1 base, and 5 bases had no gene match. Germline V gene data show CDR1 as MNHEY and CDR2 as SMNVEV (reference sequence). CDR3 sequence (DNA): TGTGCCAGCAGTTTATGGGAGGGGTCGACCTACAATGAGCAGTTCTTC. Protein: CASSLWEGSTYNEQFF.

Only a few counts were recorded for this clonotype. V gene TRBV12-3 or TRBV12-4 combines with J gene TRBJ1-1; no reliable D call. Trimming took 2 bases from V and 8 from J, leaving 9 bases between them. The CDR3 spans 12 residues. This CDR3 reads CASSLTGVEAFF. In DNA, the CDR3 is TGTGCCAGCAGTTTAACCGGGGTGGAAGCTTTCTTT.

This clonotype was recorded many times. V usage is TRBV5-8 and J usage is TRBJ1-1; D is uncertain. V was trimmed by 4 bases and J by 1 base, leaving 5 bases between them. Germline V CDR1 and CDR2: SGHTS, YDEGEE. This CDR3 spans 12 amino acids. The CDR3 nucleotides read TGTGCCAGCAGCCCCAGGAACACTGAAGCTTTCTTT. Translated, it gives CASSPRNTEAFF.

As for this clonotype: This could be a read error, since a much larger clone is one nucleotide away. The V call is TRBV10-2, the J call TRBJ2-3; tentatively, D is TRBD2 (6 bases). V lost 2 bases, J lost 6 bases, and 15 bases lay in between. CDR1 is WSHSY, CDR2 SAAADI, per germline. This CDR3 spans 15 amino acids. CDR3 region: CASSEIPKAGDTQYF. The CDR3 bases are TGCGCCAGCAGTGAGATACCCAAGGCGGGGGATACGCAGTATTTT.

This clonotype came up many times. The gene calls are TRBV3-1 and TRBJ2-4; D is undetermined. Germline values: CDR1 LGHDT, CDR2 YNNKEL (reference sequence). The CDR3 is made up of 15 amino acids. V dropped 1 base and J dropped 8 bases, with 15 bases sitting between them. Here the CDR3 DNA reads TGTGCCAGCAGCCAAGGCGGAAGGAGCTATGACATTCAGTACTTC. It specifies CASSQGGRSYDIQYF. The full variable domain, in which reference TRBV3-1 and TRBJ2-4 provide the parts outside the CDR3, is DTAVSQTPKYLVTQMGNDKSIKCEQNLGHDTMYWYKQDSKKFLKIMFSYNNKELIINETVPNRFSPKSPDKAHLNLHINSLELGDSAVYFCASSQGGRSYDIQYFGAGTRLSVL.

The chain carries TRBV20-1 and TRBJ1-1, with TRBD1 as a possible D gene (6 bases). Per the germline V gene, CDR1 is DFQATT and CDR2 is SNEGSKA (reference sequence). V lost 6 bases, J lost 7 bases, and 24 bases lay in between. CDR3 size: 15 residues. The CDR3 region has the DNA TGCAGTGCCGCGATCTTCCTAGGGGGTGGAGGTGAAGCTTTCTTT. Its translation is CSAAIFLGGGGEAFF.

This clonotype was seen repeatedly, ten times or more. J is TRBJ1-2 and V is TRBV6-5, with a tentative D call TRBD1 (5 bases). V lost 2 bases and J 8 bases, leaving 12 bases between the germline ends. Germline V gene data show CDR1 as MNHEY and CDR2 as SVGAGI. The CDR3 has 13 residues. The CDR3 protein is CASSYQGMIGYTF. In nucleotides, the CDR3 is TGTGCCAGCAGTTACCAGGGAATGATCGGCTACACCTTC.

This clonotype was detected many times. This chain links TRBV5-6 with TRBJ1-1; D perhaps matches TRBD1 (6 bases). Looked up from germline, CDR1 is SGHDT and CDR2 is YYEEEE. This CDR3 is 13 amino acids long. Trimming shortened V by 4 bases and J by 5 bases, and 12 bases separated the two germline ends. This CDR3 is CASSGTGRTEAFF. The CDR3 DNA follows: TGTGCCAGCAGCGGAACAGGGAGGACTGAAGCTTTCTTT.

This clonotype was recorded many times. The CDR3 nucleotides read TGCGCCAGCAGCACCTTACCGGGACTAGCGGGGGTCTACGAGCAGTACTTC. The encoded protein is CASSTLPGLAGVYEQYF. The rearrangement uses TRBV5-1 and TRBJ2-7; the match to TRBD2 covers 14 bases. Germline loops: CDR1 SGHRS, CDR2 YFSETQ. This CDR3 has 17 residues. After removal of 4 bases from V and 3 bases from J, the junction contained 9 bases not matched to a gene.

Many counts were recorded for this clonotype. The V call is TRBV11-1, the J call TRBJ2-3; TRBD2 matches 9 bases. J was trimmed by 2 bases and V by 2 bases; bases with no gene match: 5. This CDR3 is built from 16 residues. Germline CDR1 reads SGHAT; CDR2 reads FQDESV (reference sequence). The chain's CDR3 is CASSLIAGAITDTQYF. The CDR3 DNA follows: TGTGCCAGCAGCTTAATAGCGGGGGCCATCACAGATACGCAGTATTTT.

The chain employs TRBV29-1 and TRBJ2-2; D may be TRBD1 (6 bases). The V gene lost 6 bases and the J gene lost 5 bases, with 19 bases spanning the gap. Germline V gives CDR1 SQVTM, CDR2 ANQGSEA. This CDR3 has 15 residues. CDR3 nucleotide sequence: TGCAGCGTCCTTTCCAGGGGACAACTTACCGGGGAGCTGTTTTTT. Protein sequence: CSVLSRGQLTGELFF.

This clonotype was observed many times. The chain combines TRBV5-1 with TRBJ2-5, with a possible D match to TRBD1 (5 bases). The CDR3 totals 13 residues. Germline V lookup: CDR1 SGHRS, CDR2 YFSETQ. Between the trimmed V and J ends, which lost 5 bases and 5 bases, there was a span of 13 bases. The CDR3 region is CASRRGHLETQYF. The DNA of the CDR3 is TGCGCCAGCAGAAGAGGACACCTGGAGACCCAGTACTTC.